Listed below are T cell receptor beta chains from one sample, sequenced in a study of T cell responses to AZD1222 COVID-19 vaccine. Sequenced by immunoSEQ multiplex PCR; TCRdb stores in-frame clones only, minus some. The table includes roughly 260,000 clones, 80% to 95% detected once. Sequences were derived from peripheral blood, sampled on day 0 of AZD1222 vaccination. Every receptor here comes from an adult in good health. The CDR3 runs from the conserved cysteine through the conserved F or W. Each record gives: J gene, clone size, V gene, D gene, CDR3 protein, CDR3 DNA. D genes are given only for firm matches. Clone size is given for some rows only: seen once, a few or many times, or a class if the clone is expanded.

j_gene: TRBJ1-3; abundance: NA; v_gene: TRBV9; d_gene: TRBD1; CDR3aa: CASSPRRTGDGNTIYF; CDR3nt: TGTGCCAGCAGCCCGCGAAGGACAGGCGATGGAAACACCATATATTTT
j_gene: TRBJ1-2; abundance: NA; v_gene: TRBV7-3; d_gene: NA; CDR3aa: CASSLKELTYGYTF; CDR3nt: TGTGCCAGCAGCTTAAAGGAACTAACCTATGGCTACACCTTC
j_gene: TRBJ1-5; abundance: few; v_gene: TRBV19; d_gene: NA; CDR3aa: CASRAGLAPNQPQHF; CDR3nt: TGTGCCAGTAGGGCAGGGCTGGCCCCCAATCAGCCCCAGCATTTT
j_gene: TRBJ2-1; abundance: NA; v_gene: TRBV7-9; d_gene: NA; CDR3aa: CASSFNRWGGEQFF; CDR3nt: TGTGCCAGCAGCTTTAATAGGTGGGGTGGTGAGCAGTTCTTC
j_gene: TRBJ2-2; abundance: NA; v_gene: TRBV3-1/TRBV3-2; d_gene: TRBD2; CDR3aa: CASSRPLSGGAGGELFF; CDR3nt: TGTGCCAGCAGCCGCCCTCTGAGCGGGGGGGCAGGCGGGGAGCTGTTTTTT
j_gene: TRBJ2-5; abundance: NA; v_gene: TRBV28; d_gene: NA; CDR3aa: CASSQQGPMKETQYF; CDR3nt: TGTGCCAGCAGCCAACAAGGACCGATGAAAGAGACCCAGTACTTC
j_gene: TRBJ2-1; abundance: NA; v_gene: TRBV7-9; d_gene: NA; CDR3aa: CASSLGMLNEQFF; CDR3nt: TGTGCCAGCAGCTTAGGAATGTTGAATGAGCAGTTCTTC
j_gene: TRBJ1-2; abundance: NA; v_gene: TRBV3-1/TRBV3-2; d_gene: TRBD1; CDR3aa: CASSPGQGYGYTF; CDR3nt: TGTGCCAGCAGCCCGGGACAGGGATATGGCTACACCTTC
j_gene: TRBJ2-7; abundance: few; v_gene: TRBV5-1; d_gene: NA; CDR3aa: CASSFTYGGEFEQYF; CDR3nt: TGCGCCAGCAGCTTTACCTACGGGGGAGAGTTCGAGCAGTACTTC
j_gene: TRBJ2-7; abundance: once; v_gene: TRBV2; d_gene: NA; CDR3aa: CASSVSRQGGEQYF; CDR3nt: TGTGCCAGCAGTGTGAGTCGACAGGGAGGCGAGCAGTACTTC
j_gene: TRBJ2-1; abundance: once; v_gene: TRBV7-3; d_gene: TRBD2; CDR3aa: CASSIGGARSYNEQFF; CDR3nt: TGTGCCAGCAGCATCGGGGGGGCGCGAAGTTACAATGAGCAGTTCTTC
j_gene: TRBJ2-7; abundance: NA; v_gene: TRBV7-2; d_gene: TRBD2; CDR3aa: CASSSRLAGSYEQYF; CDR3nt: TGTGCCAGCAGCTCACGACTAGCGGGATCTTACGAGCAGTACTTC
j_gene: TRBJ2-1; abundance: NA; v_gene: TRBV3-1/TRBV3-2; d_gene: NA; CDR3aa: CASSFLGDNEQFF; CDR3nt: TGTGCCAGCAGCTTTCTAGGGGACAATGAGCAGTTCTTC
j_gene: TRBJ1-3; abundance: NA; v_gene: TRBV5-1; d_gene: NA; CDR3aa: CASSLTGSGNTIYF; CDR3nt: TGCGCCAGCAGCTTGACAGGGTCAGGAAACACCATATATTTT
j_gene: TRBJ2-7; abundance: NA; v_gene: TRBV5-1; d_gene: TRBD1; CDR3aa: CASSGDSYEQYF; CDR3nt: TGCGCCAGCAGCGGGGACAGCTACGAGCAGTACTTC
j_gene: TRBJ2-7; abundance: NA; v_gene: TRBV5-6; d_gene: NA; CDR3aa: CASSLNGREYF; CDR3nt: TGTGCCAGCAGCTTGAACGGGCGAGAGTACTTC
j_gene: TRBJ2-5; abundance: NA; v_gene: TRBV18; d_gene: TRBD1; CDR3aa: CASSPLDRAQETQYF; CDR3nt: TGTGCCAGCTCACCTCTCGACAGGGCTCAAGAGACCCAGTACTTC
j_gene: TRBJ1-2; abundance: NA; v_gene: TRBV30; d_gene: NA; CDR3aa: CAWSGGFGNGYTF; CDR3nt: TGTGCCTGGAGTGGGGGGTTTGGGAATGGCTACACCTTC
j_gene: TRBJ1-1; abundance: NA; v_gene: TRBV5-1; d_gene: NA; CDR3aa: CASSATGGLGTEAFF; CDR3nt: TGCGCCAGCAGCGCCACGGGGGGCCTGGGCACTGAAGCTTTCTTT
j_gene: TRBJ2-7; abundance: NA; v_gene: TRBV6-5; d_gene: NA; CDR3aa: CASSYSAPRAYEQYF; CDR3nt: TGTGCCAGCAGTTACTCGGCTCCAAGGGCCTACGAGCAGTACTTC
j_gene: TRBJ2-3; abundance: NA; v_gene: TRBV7-9; d_gene: NA; CDR3aa: CASRQSGGNTDTQYF; CDR3nt: TGTGCCAGCAGACAAAGTGGGGGGAACACAGATACGCAGTATTTT
j_gene: TRBJ2-7; abundance: NA; v_gene: TRBV28; d_gene: NA; CDR3aa: CASSLSSLLASEQYF; CDR3nt: TGTGCCAGCAGTTTAAGCAGTCTGCTAGCTAGTGAGCAGTACTTC
j_gene: TRBJ1-4; abundance: NA; v_gene: TRBV19; d_gene: NA; CDR3aa: CASSRKNEKLFF; CDR3nt: TGTGCCAGTAGTAGGAAAAATGAAAAACTGTTTTTT
j_gene: TRBJ2-5; abundance: NA; v_gene: TRBV2; d_gene: NA; CDR3aa: CASTAGSVQETQYF; CDR3nt: TGTGCCAGCACCGCCGGTTCGGTCCAAGAGACCCAGTACTTC
j_gene: TRBJ2-1; abundance: few; v_gene: TRBV12-3/TRBV12-4; d_gene: NA; CDR3aa: CASSFLGKQFF; CDR3nt: TGTGCCAGCAGTTTTCTAGGGAAGCAGTTCTTC
j_gene: TRBJ2-7; abundance: NA; v_gene: TRBV7-2; d_gene: NA; CDR3aa: CASSLRGRAYEQYF; CDR3nt: TGTGCCAGCAGCTTGAGAGGCAGGGCCTACGAGCAGTACTTC
j_gene: TRBJ2-3; abundance: NA; v_gene: TRBV7-9; d_gene: TRBD1; CDR3aa: CASSPLGGPGTGAPDTQFF; CDR3nt: TGTGCCAGCAGCCCTCTAGGGGGCCCCGGGACAGGGGCTCCAGATACGCAGTTTTTT
j_gene: TRBJ1-4; abundance: NA; v_gene: TRBV9; d_gene: NA; CDR3aa: CASSVRGLGKELFF; CDR3nt: TGTGCCAGCAGCGTTAGAGGTCTCGGGAAAGAACTGTTTTTT
j_gene: TRBJ1-1; abundance: NA; v_gene: TRBV2; d_gene: NA; CDR3aa: CASNPDTPPLEAFF; CDR3nt: TGTGCCAGCAACCCGGACACCCCTCCACTTGAAGCTTTCTTT
j_gene: TRBJ1-5; abundance: NA; v_gene: TRBV7-2; d_gene: TRBD1; CDR3aa: CASTMTGTGQGPQHF; CDR3nt: TGTGCCAGCACGATGACCGGGACAGGCCAGGGGCCCCAGCATTTT
j_gene: TRBJ1-3; abundance: NA; v_gene: TRBV15; d_gene: NA; CDR3aa: CATSYDPRTIYF; CDR3nt: TGTGCCACCAGCTACGACCCAAGGACCATATATTTT
j_gene: TRBJ2-7; abundance: NA; v_gene: TRBV27; d_gene: NA; CDR3aa: CASSPYSQDFYEQYF; CDR3nt: TGTGCCAGCAGTCCCTACAGTCAGGATTTCTACGAGCAGTACTTC
j_gene: TRBJ2-3; abundance: NA; v_gene: TRBV6-4; d_gene: TRBD2; CDR3aa: CASSTSGGTDTQYF; CDR3nt: TGTGCCAGCAGCACTAGCGGGGGCACAGATACGCAGTATTTT
j_gene: TRBJ1-5; abundance: once; v_gene: TRBV7-2; d_gene: TRBD1; CDR3aa: CASSTTGGQPQHF; CDR3nt: TGTGCCAGCAGCACGACAGGGGGCCAGCCCCAGCATTTT
j_gene: TRBJ2-4; abundance: NA; v_gene: TRBV4-1; d_gene: TRBD2; CDR3aa: CASSQMEREPKNIQYF; CDR3nt: TGCGCCAGCAGCCAAATGGAGCGGGAGCCCAAAAACATTCAGTACTTC
j_gene: TRBJ1-1; abundance: once; v_gene: TRBV18; d_gene: NA; CDR3aa: CASSPIQGVGTEAFF; CDR3nt: TGTGCCAGCTCACCTATTCAGGGTGTCGGCACTGAAGCTTTCTTT
j_gene: TRBJ1-1; abundance: NA; v_gene: TRBV7-9; d_gene: NA; CDR3aa: CASSLQSGNTEAFF; CDR3nt: TGTGCCAGCAGCTTACAAAGTGGGAACACTGAAGCTTTCTTT
j_gene: TRBJ1-4; abundance: NA; v_gene: TRBV5-1; d_gene: TRBD1; CDR3aa: CASSYTGGVGTNEKLFF; CDR3nt: TGCGCCAGCAGCTACACAGGGGGCGTTGGAACTAATGAAAAACTGTTTTTT
j_gene: TRBJ1-2; abundance: NA; v_gene: TRBV28; d_gene: NA; CDR3aa: CASSLYIRGGGYTF; CDR3nt: TGTGCCAGCAGTTTATATATCCGGGGCGGCGGCTACACCTTC
j_gene: TRBJ2-7; abundance: NA; v_gene: TRBV28; d_gene: NA; CDR3aa: CASSLSSYEQYF; CDR3nt: TGTGCCAGCAGTTTATCGTCCTACGAGCAGTACTTC